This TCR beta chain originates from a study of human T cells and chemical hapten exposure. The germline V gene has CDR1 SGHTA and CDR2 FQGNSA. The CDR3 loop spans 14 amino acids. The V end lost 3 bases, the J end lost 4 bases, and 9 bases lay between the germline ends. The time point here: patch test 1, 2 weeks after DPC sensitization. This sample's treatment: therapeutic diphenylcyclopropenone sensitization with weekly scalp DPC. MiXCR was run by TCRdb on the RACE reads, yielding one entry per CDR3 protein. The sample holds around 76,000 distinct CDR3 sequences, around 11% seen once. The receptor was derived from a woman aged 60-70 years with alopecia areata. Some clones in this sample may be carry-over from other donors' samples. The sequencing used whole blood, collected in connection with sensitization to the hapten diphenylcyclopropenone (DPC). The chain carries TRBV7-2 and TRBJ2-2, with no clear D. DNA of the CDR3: TGTGCCAGCAGCTTTTACCGAGGCACCGGGGAGCTGTTTTTT. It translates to CASSFYRGTGELFF.